Listed below are T cell receptor beta chains from one sample, sequenced in a study of T cells after yellow fever vaccination. TCRdb called the 5' RACE reads again in MiXCR, with one record for every CDR3 protein. The top ten clones hold around 15% of a sample with just under 600,000 distinct CDR3 sequences, approximately 12% of them seen once. Material: PBMCs, obtained on the day of the yellow fever booster vaccination. Source of these receptors: a man aged 30 to 45 who received the YFV17D yellow fever vaccine. The CDR3 runs from the conserved cysteine through the conserved F or W. The D gene is left open where the match is weak. Not every row has a clone size; where given, it reads once, few, many or a size class.

TRBV11-2	NA	TRBJ2-1	TRBD2	CASSLVGAALAGEYNEQFF	TGTGCCAGCAGCTTAGTTGGGGCCGCTCTAGCGGGAGAATACAATGAGCAGTTCTTC
TRBV7-2	many	TRBJ1-5	NA	CASSLGGRVEQPQHF	TGTGCCAGCAGCTTAGGGGGGCGCGTAGAGCAGCCCCAGCATTTT
TRBV19	few	TRBJ2-1	TRBD2	CASSLLADHYNEQFF	TGTGCCAGTAGCCTGCTAGCGGACCACTACAATGAGCAGTTCTTC
TRBV2	once	TRBJ2-2	TRBD2	CACCPQVGAGVRNGELFF	TGTGCCTGCTGTCCCCAAGTCGGAGCGGGAGTGAGGAACGGGGAGCTGTTTTTT
TRBV24-1	NA	TRBJ2-7	NA	CATSDQREQYF	TGTGCCACCAGTGATCAGCGCGAGCAGTACTTC
TRBV9	NA	TRBJ2-1	TRBD1	CASSAGQGRGNEQFF	TGTGCCAGCAGCGCGGGACAGGGGAGAGGCAATGAGCAGTTCTTC
TRBV5-6	few	TRBJ2-1	NA	CASSLATSGRYNEQFF	TGTGCCAGCAGCTTGGCGACTAGTGGGCGATACAATGAGCAGTTCTTC
TRBV7-2	NA	TRBJ2-7	NA	CASSRNPPGRGEYEQYF	TGTGCCAGCAGCCGTAACCCCCCGGGGAGAGGGGAGTACGAGCAGTACTTC
TRBV20-1	NA	TRBJ2-7	NA	CSASDRSSSEQYF	TGCAGTGCTAGCGACCGTTCCTCCTCCGAGCAGTACTTC
TRBV12-3/TRBV12-4	NA	TRBJ1-1	NA	CASTLGDSTEAFF	TGTGCCAGTACTCTGGGCGATTCCACTGAAGCTTTCTTT
TRBV20-1	few	TRBJ2-3	TRBD2	CSARDPTSGSGDTQYF	TGCAGTGCTAGAGATCCGACTAGCGGGAGCGGAGATACGCAGTATTTT
TRBV4-3	NA	TRBJ2-1	TRBD2	CASSQDYSGRATEQFF	TGCGCCAGCAGCCAAGATTATAGCGGGAGGGCCACTGAGCAGTTCTTC
TRBV20-1	few	TRBJ1-4	NA	CSAPPGAVNEKLFF	TGCAGCGCTCCCCCGGGGGCGGTTAATGAAAAACTGTTTTTT
TRBV27	NA	TRBJ2-1	NA	CASSLGPWNEQFF	TGTGCCAGCAGTTTAGGACCTTGGAATGAGCAGTTCTTC
TRBV10-3	NA	TRBJ2-1	TRBD2	CAISESIRGRYYNEQFF	TGTGCCATCAGTGAGTCGATCCGCGGGAGGTACTACAATGAGCAGTTCTTC
TRBV4-3	NA	TRBJ2-1	TRBD1	CASSQAQGADEQFF	TGCGCCAGCAGCCAGGCCCAGGGGGCGGATGAGCAGTTCTTC
TRBV4-2	NA	TRBJ2-1	TRBD2	CASSQDTSGRANEQFF	TGTGCCAGCAGCCAAGATACCAGCGGGAGGGCCAATGAGCAGTTCTTC
TRBV29-1	NA	TRBJ2-7	NA	CSVEDLGQFDPSYEQYF	TGCAGCGTTGAAGATTTAGGACAGTTCGATCCCTCCTACGAGCAGTACTTC
TRBV2	few	TRBJ2-3	NA	CASSGVGTDTQYF	TGTGCCAGCAGTGGTGTGGGCACAGATACGCAGTATTTT
TRBV14	few	TRBJ2-3	NA	CASSHLTESTQYF	TGTGCCAGCAGCCATTTGACAGAAAGTACGCAGTATTTT
TRBV18	NA	TRBJ1-2	NA	CASSPETAGGYTF	TGTGCCAGCTCACCAGAGACAGCGGGGGGCTACACCTTC
TRBV7-2	NA	TRBJ2-5	TRBD2	CASSHGGTSGHQETQYF	TGTGCCAGCAGTCACGGGGGGACTAGCGGGCACCAAGAGACCCAGTACTTC
TRBV5-6	once	TRBJ2-7	NA	CASSCRTGYEQYF	TGTGCCAGCAGCTGCAGGACGGGTTACGAGCAGTACTTC
TRBV20-1	NA	TRBJ1-2	NA	CSASTANYGYTF	TGCAGTGCTAGTACAGCTAACTATGGCTACACCTTC
TRBV20-1	NA	TRBJ1-2	NA	CSARVEGKGYTF	TGCAGTGCTAGAGTCGAAGGGAAAGGCTACACCTTC
TRBV10-3	few	TRBJ2-3	NA	CAISESRGGADTQYF	TGTGCCATCAGTGAGAGTCGGGGAGGTGCAGATACGCAGTATTTT
TRBV5-1	NA	TRBJ2-5	TRBD2	CASSPAGVAEETQYF	TGCGCCAGCAGCCCGGCGGGGGTAGCGGAAGAGACCCAGTACTTC
TRBV5-1	few	TRBJ1-1	TRBD1	CASSFRGLQVNTEAFF	TGCGCCAGCAGCTTTAGGGGGCTTCAGGTGAACACTGAAGCTTTCTTT